One and the same sample provided the 27 T cell receptor beta chains below, sequenced in a study of vaccination and CD4 T cells after COVID-19. Their target antigens are unknown. Scientists ran DNA taken from cultured CD4+ T cells through the Oncomine TCR Beta short-read assay for sequencing. TCRdb passed the PCR reads through MiXCR, listing each CDR3 protein once. This table has a few thousand distinct CDR3 sequences, around 50% appearing once. As for treatment: 10-day PBMC culture with coronavirus spike peptide pools or control peptides (ViraFEST assay). Sequenced: CD4+ T cells from blood, cultured in vitro. Receptors were obtained from a human donor who had recovered from COVID-19.

The rearrangement links TRBV24-1 to TRBJ2-2, with 10 bases aligning to TRBD2. Unmatched junction bases numbered 5, after V lost 3 bases and J lost 5 bases. The CDR3 has 16 residues. Germline lookup yields CDR1 KGHDR and CDR2 SFDVKD. CDR3 sequence (DNA): TGTGCCACCAGTGATCCGGGACTAGCGCCGACCGGGGAGCTGTTTTTT. Encoded protein: CATSDPGLAPTGELFF.

This chain links TRBV15 with TRBJ1-2, with TRBD1 as a possible D gene (6 bases). V lost 5 bases, J lost 0 bases, and 16 bases lay in between. CDR3 size: 16 residues. CDR1 and CDR2 from the germline V gene are LNHNV and YYDKDF (reference sequence). CDR3: CATSQLRGASNYGYTF. The CDR3 DNA follows: TGTGCCACCAGCCAACTACGGGGGGCTTCTAACTATGGCTACACCTTC.

V and J are TRBV4-2 and TRBJ2-2, with 7 bases lining up with TRBD1. V was pared by 2 bases and J by 8 bases, with 17 bases of the junction left unmatched. CDR3 length equals 18 residues. Germline-derived CDR1 and CDR2 are LGHNA and YNFKEQ. In DNA, the CDR3 is TGTGCCAGCAGCCAACGAACTACGGGACAGATAATGAGGGGGGAGCTGTTTTTT. This sequence encodes CASSQRTTGQIMRGELFF.

The genes are TRBV19 and TRBJ2-1, with 8 bases identical to TRBD2. After removal of 4 bases from V and 6 bases from J, the junction contained 11 bases not matched to a gene. CDR3 length: 16 amino acids. The germline gives CDR1 LNHDA, CDR2 SQIVND (reference sequence). The CDR3 bases are TGTGCCAGTAGTAGCATACGCGGGGGGATGTTCAATGAGCAGTTCTTC. This encodes CASSSIRGGMFNEQFF.

The chain recombines TRBV11-1 with TRBJ2-7; 10 nucleotides line up with TRBD1. V gave up 5 bases and J gave up 5 bases; unmatched junction bases: 12. CDR1 SGHAT and CDR2 FQDESV come from the germline V gene (reference sequence). The CDR3 covers 16 residues. The chain's CDR3 is CASSPRPGTGDHEQYF. The CDR3 region has the DNA TGTGCCAGCAGCCCTCGCCCCGGGACAGGGGATCACGAGCAGTACTTC.

This clonotype has more than one count but fewer than ten. The J gene is TRBJ2-7, the V gene TRBV7-2; TRBD1 agrees at 8 bases. V gave up 1 base and J gave up 4 bases; unmatched junction bases: 6. The germline CDR1 and CDR2 sequences are SGHTA and FQGNSA. The length of the CDR3 is 15 residues. Written as DNA, the CDR3 is TGTGCCAGCAGCTTAGTACAGGGGGAGACGTACGAGCAGTACTTC. This encodes CASSLVQGETYEQYF.

The gene calls are TRBV6-1 and TRBJ2-1; TRBD2 matches at 13 bases. The CDR3 covers 15 residues. CDR1 and CDR2 (germline): MNHNS, SASEGT. V lost 5 bases and J lost 6; bases outside the gene matches: 4. This chain's CDR3 is CASSQGLAGSNEQFF. The CDR3 DNA sequence: TGTGCCAGCAGTCAGGGACTAGCGGGGTCCAATGAGCAGTTCTTC.

The chain links TRBV20-1 to TRBJ2-3; perhaps TRBD2 as D (6 bases). Trimming shortened V by 6 bases and J by 5 bases, and 15 bases separated the two germline ends. Looked up from germline, CDR1 is DFQATT and CDR2 is SNEGSKA (reference sequence). This CDR3 comprises 13 residues. The CDR3 sequence is CSASGETRDTQYF. Written as DNA, the CDR3 is TGCAGTGCCTCGGGGGAAACGAGAGATACGCAGTATTTT.

This chain joins TRBV7-9 and TRBJ2-2, with D hard to call. The CDR3 sequence is 15 residues long. V lost 5 bases to trimming and J lost 0 bases, with 10 bases between them. The germline V gene encodes CDR1 SEHNR and CDR2 FQNEAQ (reference sequence). CDR3 sequence reads: CASSKLNANTGELFF. The CDR3, as DNA: TGTGCCAGCAGCAAGCTCAACGCGAACACCGGGGAGCTGTTTTTT.

The chain uses TRBV7-9 and TRBJ2-3; D perhaps matches TRBD2 (6 bases). V lost 2 bases and J 9 bases, leaving 12 bases between the germline ends. The germline gives CDR1 SEHNR, CDR2 FQNEAQ (reference sequence). The CDR3 runs to 13 residues. CDR3 coding DNA: TGTGCCAGCAGCTTATCATGGGACTCGACGCAGTATTTT. Its protein is CASSLSWDSTQYF.

This clonotype has more than one count but fewer than ten. J is TRBJ2-3 and V is TRBV19; D may be TRBD2 (5 bases). Trimming pared 6 bases from V and 0 bases from J, leaving 10 bases between. This CDR3 contains 14 residues. Germline V gene data show CDR1 as LNHDA and CDR2 as SQIVND (reference sequence). Here the CDR3 reads CASRRRGSTDTQYF. For the CDR3, the DNA is TGTGCCAGTAGAAGGAGAGGGAGCACAGATACGCAGTATTTT.

This sequence joins TRBV5-8 and TRBJ2-3, with TRBD2 matching 7 bases. With 4 bases clipped from V and 1 base from J, the junction kept 9 bases outside the gene matches. Germline V gene sequence: CDR1 SGHTS, CDR2 YDEGEE. This CDR3 is built from 16 residues. CDR3 DNA sequence: TGTGCCAGCAGCCTTGCTGGGCTAGCGGGCACAGATACGCAGTATTTT. Its protein product is CASSLAGLAGTDTQYF.

This clonotype was seen a handful of times. CDR3 DNA sequence: TGTGCCAGCAGTTACTCTTCTCAAGCTCCTCGGCGCTACGAGCAGTACTTC. Protein product: CASSYSSQAPRRYEQYF. The chain has TRBV6-5 and TRBJ2-7; no clear D gene. CDR1 and CDR2 (germline): MNHEY, SVGAGI. The length of the CDR3 is 17 residues. Between the trimmed V and J ends, which lost 0 bases and 3 bases, there was a span of 18 bases.

This clonotype was detected a few times. V gene TRBV20-1 combines with J gene TRBJ2-3, with 7 bases fitting TRBD1. Germline loops: CDR1 DFQATT, CDR2 SNEGSKA (reference sequence). CDR3 size: 18 residues. With 1 base clipped from V and 0 bases from J, the junction kept 13 bases outside the gene matches. In nucleotides, the CDR3 is TGCAGTGCTAGAGCTGTGGGACAGCACACCCTTAGCACAGATACGCAGTATTTT. It encodes CSARAVGQHTLSTDTQYF.

The genes are TRBV27 and TRBJ2-7; D is unresolved. Germline V gene sequence: CDR1 MNHEY, CDR2 SMNVEV (reference sequence). The CDR3 contains 14 residues. The V end was cut by 6 bases, the J end by 7 bases, with 19 bases between. The CDR3 bases are TGTGCCAGCAGCCAAATGGTCGGGTTCGGGGAGCAGTACTTC. This encodes CASSQMVGFGEQYF.

This clonotype showed up just a few times. This rearrangement joins TRBV11-2 to TRBJ2-5; D not certain. V was trimmed by 5 bases and J by 3 bases, leaving 13 bases between them. The CDR3 sequence is 14 residues long. CDR1 is SGHAT and CDR2 is FQNNGV in the germline V gene. CDR3 residues: CASSKPLHEETQYF. The CDR3 DNA reads as TGTGCCAGCAGCAAGCCCCTACATGAAGAGACCCAGTACTTC.

The V gene is TRBV4-3, the J gene TRBJ2-3; D not resolved. Germline V CDR1 and CDR2: LGHNA, YSLEER. The CDR3 extends over 15 amino acids. The V end was cut by 2 bases, the J end by 1 base, with 10 bases between. CDR3 sequence: CASSQWKGGTDTQYF. The CDR3 nucleotides read TGCGCCAGCAGCCAATGGAAGGGTGGCACAGATACGCAGTATTTT.

The chain recombines TRBV27 with TRBJ1-1; 7 positions agree with TRBD1. The CDR3 runs to 13 residues. Germline assignment: CDR1 MNHEY and CDR2 SMNVEV (reference sequence). Trimming removed 4 bases from V and 8 bases from J; junction bases left unmatched: 7. Here the CDR3 DNA reads TGTGCCAGCAGTTACAGGGGTTCTCGAGAAGCTTTCTTT. Translated, it gives CASSYRGSREAFF.

In DNA form, the CDR3 reads TGTGCCTGGGTCTGGGGGGCTTCCTACAATGAGCAGTTCTTC. As protein: CAWVWGASYNEQFF. The chain employs TRBV30 and TRBJ2-1, with D perhaps assigned TRBD1 or TRBD2 (6 bases each). This CDR3 is 14 amino acids long. The germline gives CDR1 GTSNPN, CDR2 SVGIG (reference sequence). V lost 5 bases and J 1 base, leaving 12 bases between the germline ends.

This clonotype was counted only a few times. The rearrangement links TRBV20-1 to TRBJ1-4, with D hard to call. Germline V lookup: CDR1 DFQATT, CDR2 SNEGSKA (reference sequence). This CDR3 region has 13 residues. Trimming pared 0 bases from V and 8 bases from J, leaving 10 bases between. The CDR3 sequence: CSARDQDLEKLFF. CDR3 bases: TGCAGTGCTAGAGATCAGGACCTCGAAAAACTGTTTTTT.

The chain joins TRBV2 to TRBJ2-1, with 12 bases identical to TRBD2. With V trimmed by 6 bases and J by 1 base, 4 bases remained unmatched. The CDR3 contains 16 residues. Looked up from germline, CDR1 is SNHLY and CDR2 is FYNNEI. The CDR3 here is CASRVGLAGSYNEQFF. Written as DNA, the CDR3 is TGTGCCAGCAGGGTAGGACTAGCGGGGTCCTACAATGAGCAGTTCTTC.

V and J are TRBV20-1 and TRBJ1-5; TRBD1 aligns across 11 bases. V was pared by 3 bases and J by 5 bases, with 0 bases of the junction left unmatched. The germline gives CDR1 DFQATT, CDR2 SNEGSKA (reference sequence). CDR3 length: 13 residues. The CDR3 sequence is CSARDRGHQPQHF. The CDR3 DNA reads TGCAGTGCTAGGGACAGGGGGCATCAGCCCCAGCATTTT.

J is TRBJ1-2 and V is TRBV6-5, with D hard to call. The V gene's germline CDR1 is MNHEY and CDR2 SVGAGI. Trimming removed 2 bases at V and 7 bases at J, with 17 bases between. The CDR3 has 15 residues. The CDR3 sequence is CASSYAVGIPLGYTF. CDR3 DNA sequence: TGTGCCAGCAGTTACGCCGTAGGAATCCCTCTTGGCTACACCTTC.

This clonotype was detected a few times. The rearrangement links TRBV7-9 to TRBJ2-5, with 8 bases identical to TRBD1. The J segment lost 5 bases and the V segment lost 2 bases, leaving 7 bases of the junction unmatched. The CDR3 totals 15 residues. Germline CDR1 and CDR2: SEHNR and FQNEAQ (reference sequence). CDR3 amino acids: CASSLRQGAGETQYF. CDR3 in DNA: TGTGCCAGCAGCTTAAGGCAGGGGGCTGGGGAGACCCAGTACTTC.

This clonotype occurred a few times. The chain employs TRBV20-1 and TRBJ2-3, with 8 bases fitting TRBD2. The length of the CDR3 is 15 residues. CDR1 DFQATT and CDR2 SNEGSKA come from the germline V gene (reference sequence). Trimming cost V 2 bases and J 2 bases; bases outside gene matches: 6. CDR3 amino acids: CSARLTSGVTDTQYF. The CDR3 coding sequence is TGCAGTGCTAGACTTACTAGCGGAGTCACAGATACGCAGTATTTT.

V gene TRBV7-2 combines with J gene TRBJ2-6; weak D call: TRBD2 (5 bases). The CDR3 covers 16 residues. Germline V gene data show CDR1 as SGHTA and CDR2 as FQGNSA. V was clipped by 3 bases and J by 0 bases, with 9 bases between them. The CDR3 loop reads CASSLRVLSGANVLTF. The CDR3 nucleotides read TGTGCCAGCAGCTTGAGGGTTCTCTCTGGGGCCAACGTCCTGACTTTC. Drawing the rest from reference TRBV7-2 and TRBJ2-6, the complete variable domain is GAGVSQSPSNKVTEKGKDVELRCDPISGHTALYWYRQSLGQGLEFLIYFQGNSAPDKSGLPSDRFSAERTGGSVSTLTIQRTQQEDSAVYLCASSLRVLSGANVLTFGAGSRLTVL.

This chain links TRBV20-1 with TRBJ1-2; D not certain. The CDR3 runs to 12 residues. V lost 2 bases to trimming and J lost 6 bases, with 10 bases between them. Looked up from germline, CDR1 is DFQATT and CDR2 is SNEGSKA (reference sequence). The DNA for the CDR3 is TGCAGTGCTAGACGGCGCCTTGATGGCTACACCTTC. Its protein is CSARRRLDGYTF.